The 27 T cell receptor beta chains below all came from one sample that was sequenced in a study of beta chain features in type 1 diabetes. Study-wide results and limits: Moderate but significant shortening of TCRB CDR3s was recorded in all four CD4+ subsets from Type 1 diabetes patients.

For these TCRs, the target antigens are not known. cDNA synthesis used the whole RNA isolate, giving expressed TCRB sequences. TCRdb's table, derived via immunoSEQ multiplex PCR, lists solely in-frame clones and lacks some. Of 600,000 to 750,000 clones in the sample, around an eighth were seen once. The specimen sequenced was naive CD4+ T cells from blood. Source of these receptors: a man aged 25-40 years with type 1 diabetes.

The chain joins TRBV14 to TRBJ2-7; D is undetermined. V gave up 5 bases and J gave up 4 bases, with 6 bases separating them. CDR1 and CDR2 (germline): SGHDN, FVKESK. CDR3 size: 11 residues. The CDR3 region has the DNA TGTGCCAGCAGCGGCCAATACGAGCAGTACTTC. Translation: CASSGQYEQYF.

The J gene is TRBJ2-6, the V gene TRBV6-6, with D possibly matching TRBD2 (6 bases). This CDR3 has 15 amino acids. CDR1 MNHNY and CDR2 SVGAGI come from the germline V gene (reference sequence). V was pared by 5 bases and J by 0 bases, with 8 bases between. The chain's CDR3 is CASSGTFSGANVLTF. The CDR3 DNA is TGTGCCAGCAGTGGGACTTTCTCTGGGGCCAACGTCCTGACTTTC.

The chain combines TRBV7-2 with TRBJ1-1, with D uncertain. Germline CDR1 and CDR2: SGHTA and FQGNSA. The CDR3 sequence is 13 residues long. With 4 bases removed from V and 1 base from J, the gap between germline ends came to 7 bases. CDR3 bases: TGTGCCAGCAGCTCGGGGTGGAACACTGAAGCTTTCTTT. It codes for CASSSGWNTEAFF.

This clone has more than one count but fewer than ten. V gene TRBV25-1 combines with J gene TRBJ1-3; maybe TRBD1 (5 bases). Germline CDR1 MGHDK, CDR2 SYGVNS. This CDR3 is built from 15 residues. With 5 bases removed from V and 4 bases from J, the gap between germline ends came to 15 bases. In DNA form, the CDR3 reads TGTGCCAGCAGTAACGGGCAGGGAGACGGAAACACCATATATTTT. Translation gives CASSNGQGDGNTIYF.

The sample holds one count of this clone. The chain is built from TRBV6-5 and TRBJ1-3; TRBD1 is a possible D gene (6 bases). This CDR3 comprises 13 residues. Germline V CDR1 and CDR2: MNHEY, SVGAGI. V shed 6 bases and J shed 3 bases, with 9 bases lying between them. In DNA form, the CDR3 reads TGTGCCAGCAGGACAGGCGGTGGAAACACCATATATTTT. Its translation is CASRTGGGNTIYF.

In its sample, this clone was seen a few times. V and J are TRBV19 and TRBJ1-1; D uncertain. Trimming removed 7 bases at V and 0 bases at J, with 6 bases between. The CDR3 is made up of 12 amino acids. Germline lookup yields CDR1 LNHDA and CDR2 SQIVND (reference sequence). In DNA, the CDR3 is TGTGCCAGTAACGCCATGAACACTGAAGCTTTCTTT. Amino acid sequence: CASNAMNTEAFF.

This clone was recorded a few times. The DNA of the CDR3 is TGTGCCTGGAGCACCGGGGGAGCCCGGATGGCGACCCTCCACTTT. It translates to CAWSTGGARMATLHF. This chain connects TRBV30 to TRBJ1-6; D possibly corresponds to TRBD1 (5 bases). V lost 3 bases, J lost 14 bases, and 23 bases lay in between. This CDR3 is 15 amino acids long. Germline loops: CDR1 GTSNPN, CDR2 SVGIG (reference sequence).

This clone showed up just a few times. This chain joins TRBV6-6 and TRBJ2-2; 8 nucleotides match TRBD1. There are 16 residues in the CDR3. V gave up 4 bases and J gave up 1 base; unmatched junction bases: 5. Germline CDR1 MNHNY, CDR2 SVGAGI (reference sequence). CDR3 sequence: CASSSGQGVNTGELFF. CDR3 DNA sequence: TGTGCCAGCAGTTCCGGACAGGGAGTGAACACCGGGGAGCTGTTTTTT.

The chain recombines TRBV5-1 with TRBJ1-2; D gene unclear. Germline V gives CDR1 SGHRS, CDR2 YFSETQ. V was clipped by 5 bases and J by 3 bases, with 8 bases between them. The CDR3 contains 12 residues. The CDR3 is CASSPPDYGYTF. Written as DNA, the CDR3 is TGCGCCAGCAGTCCCCCGGACTATGGCTACACCTTC.

Concerning this clone itself: Additional DNA sequences in this sample encode the identical CDR3. The V and J genes are TRBV5-6 and TRBJ1-6; no firm D call. The CDR3 length is 14 residues. Deletions cut 5 bases from V and 4 bases from J, with 10 bases between. Germline V gives CDR1 SGHDT, CDR2 YYEEEE. CDR3 amino acids: CASSSRGYNSPLHF. CDR3 nucleotide sequence: TGTGCCAGCAGTTCACGCGGGTATAATTCACCCCTCCACTTT. The full variable domain, in which reference TRBV5-6 and TRBJ1-6 provide the parts outside the CDR3, is DAGVTQSPTHLIKTRGQQVTLRCSPKSGHDTVSWYQQALGQGPQFIFQYYEEEERQRGNFPDRFSGHQFPNYSSELNVNALLLGDSALYLCASSSRGYNSPLHFGNGTRLTVT.

In this sample, this clone turned up a few times. This chain joins TRBV29-1 and TRBJ2-6; D is possibly TRBD2 (6 bases). The CDR3 consists of 15 residues. V lost 4 bases and J 0 bases, leaving 10 bases between the germline ends. Germline CDR1 reads SQVTM; CDR2 reads ANQGSEA. This chain's CDR3 is CSVAAGRSGANVLTF. CDR3 coding DNA: TGCAGCGTTGCGGCGGGACGCTCTGGGGCCAACGTCCTGACTTTC. The entire variable domain, with the rest obtained from reference TRBV29-1 and TRBJ2-6, is as follows: SAVISQKPSRDICQRGTSLTIQCQVDSQVTMMFWYRQQPGQSLTLIATANQGSEATYESGFVIDKFPISRPNLTFSTLTVSNMSPEDSSIYLCSVAAGRSGANVLTFGAGSRLTVL.

The V gene is TRBV6-5, the J gene TRBJ2-5, with 9 positions matching TRBD1. The length of the CDR3 is 15 residues. CDR1 MNHEY and CDR2 SVGAGI come from the germline V gene. Trimming at V came to 0 bases and at J to 4 bases, leaving 3 bases not matched to a gene. CDR3 sequence (DNA): TGTGCCAGCAGTTACTCGACAGGGGGGCGAGAGACCCAGTACTTC. Amino acid sequence: CASSYSTGGRETQYF.

The chain uses TRBV11-2 and TRBJ2-7; TRBD1 matches 7 bases. Looked up from germline, CDR1 is SGHAT and CDR2 is FQNNGV. This CDR3 is 16 amino acids long. V shed 1 base and J 1 base; nucleotides not matched to a gene: 7. The DNA for the CDR3 is TGTGCCAGCAGCTTAGCGCGACAGGGCCTATCCTACGAGCAGTACTTC. Its protein product is CASSLARQGLSYEQYF. Combining the CDR3 with reference TRBV11-2 and TRBJ2-7 gives the whole variable domain EAGVAQSPRYKIIEKRQSVAFWCNPISGHATLYWYQQILGQGPKLLIQFQNNGVVDDSQLPKDRFSAERLKGVDSTLKIQPAKLEDSAVYLCASSLARQGLSYEQYFGPGTRLTVT.

This clone was observed a handful of times. The junction differs from germline at one of its ends, possibly a read error. The chain joins TRBV7-2 to TRBJ2-7; D remains ambiguous. The CDR3 consists of 15 residues. CDR1 SGHTA and CDR2 FQGNSA come from the germline V gene. The CDR3 nucleotides read TGTGCCAGCATCTTACTCCCCGCCGGCCCCTACGAGCAGTACTTC. Its translation: CASILLPAGPYEQYF.

This chain links TRBV27 with TRBJ1-5; D ambiguous. Germline V CDR1 and CDR2: MNHEY, SMNVEV (reference sequence). The CDR3 is 15 residues long. V dropped 6 bases and J dropped 3 bases, with 15 bases sitting between them. CDR3 DNA: TGTGCCAGCAGACCGGGAATAGTTTCCAATCAGCCCCAGCATTTT. As protein: CASRPGIVSNQPQHF.

V and J are TRBV6-5 and TRBJ1-3; TRBD1 is a possible D gene (5 bases). The ends were cut back, 5 bases at V and 4 bases at J, with 12 bases in the middle. CDR1 is MNHEY, CDR2 SVGAGI, per germline. This CDR3 is 14 amino acids long. The CDR3 here is CASSPGALGNTIYF. The CDR3, as DNA: TGTGCCAGCAGTCCCGGGGCGCTAGGAAACACCATATATTTT.

This clone has a handful of counts. V and J are TRBV13 and TRBJ2-3; possibly TRBD1 or TRBD2 for D (5 bases each). The germline CDR1 and CDR2 sequences are PRHDT and FYEKMQ (reference sequence). This CDR3 spans 15 amino acids. Between the trimmed V and J ends, which lost 2 bases and 6 bases, there was a span of 15 bases. The CDR3 sequence is CASSLNRPEGDTQYF. In nucleotides, the CDR3 is TGTGCCAGCAGCTTAAACAGGCCCGAGGGGGATACGCAGTATTTT. Full variable domain (outside the CDR3, taken from reference TRBV13 and TRBJ2-3): AAGVIQSPRHLIKEKRETATLKCYPIPRHDTVYWYQQGPGQDPQFLISFYEKMQSDKGSIPDRFSAQQFSDYHSELNMSSLELGDSALYFCASSLNRPEGDTQYFGPGTRLTVL.

The V gene is TRBV5-6, the J gene TRBJ2-5; D may be TRBD1 (5 bases). V lost 4 bases, J lost 5 bases, and 27 bases lay in between. Germline V gene lookup returns CDR1 SGHDT and CDR2 YYEEEE. The CDR3 totals 18 residues. Here the CDR3 DNA reads TGTGCCAGCAGCCGCCGTACCACGTGGGGCTCCATCGGGGAGACCCAGTACTTC. Amino acid sequence: CASSRRTTWGSIGETQYF.

This clone was picked up a small number of times. The chain has TRBV30 and TRBJ1-3, with D unclear. The V gene lost 2 bases and the J gene lost 2 bases, with 7 bases spanning the gap. Germline V CDR1 and CDR2: GTSNPN, SVGIG (reference sequence). This CDR3 region has 13 residues. CDR3 amino acids: CAWSLETGNTIYF. The CDR3 DNA reads as TGTGCCTGGAGTCTGGAAACTGGAAACACCATATATTTT.

The table lists this clone with a few counts. The rearrangement uses TRBV7-2 and TRBJ2-3; D is unclear. The germline CDR1 and CDR2 sequences are SGHTA and FQGNSA. The V end was cut by 5 bases, the J end by 6 bases, with 15 bases between. The length of the CDR3 is 14 residues. For the CDR3, the DNA is TGTGCCAGCAGCCGGACGGAGCCGACGGATACGCAGTATTTT. Translation gives CASSRTEPTDTQYF.

The chain is built from TRBV23-1 and TRBJ2-3, with no clear D. TRBV23-1 is given ORF status, its function remaining uncertain. Trimming pared 3 bases from V and 2 bases from J, leaving 18 bases between. The CDR3 has 17 residues. CDR3 DNA: TGCGCCAGCAGTCACAAAATAGACCAGGAGAACACAGATACGCAGTATTTT. Amino acid sequence: CASSHKIDQENTDTQYF.

This clone was counted only a few times. The CDR3 loop reads CASSQGLSGGTDTQYF. The CDR3 nucleotides read TGTGCCAGCAGCCAGGGACTAAGCGGGGGCACAGATACGCAGTATTTT. V gene TRBV7-9 combines with J gene TRBJ2-3, with 7 positions matching TRBD2. The CDR3 loop spans 16 amino acids. With 5 bases clipped from V and 1 base from J, the junction kept 9 bases outside the gene matches. Germline values: CDR1 SEHNR, CDR2 FQNEAQ (reference sequence).

In the case of this clone: The sample has other DNA sequences that encode this CDR3 too. The chain uses TRBV29-1 and TRBJ1-5, with 7 bases aligning to TRBD1. Germline V gene data show CDR1 as SQVTM and CDR2 as ANQGSEA. This CDR3 comprises 12 residues. V lost 6 bases and J lost 1; bases outside the gene matches: 0. The DNA for the CDR3 is TGCAGCGTGGGACAGAGCAATCAGCCCCAGCATTTT. It encodes CSVGQSNQPQHF.

J is TRBJ1-6 and V is TRBV5-4, with 7 nucleotides matching TRBD1. V lost 2 bases, J lost 8 bases, and 4 bases stayed unmatched. This CDR3 is 14 amino acids long. Germline values: CDR1 SGHNT, CDR2 YYREEE (reference sequence). The chain's CDR3 is CASSFDRDDSPLHF. CDR3 bases: TGTGCCAGCAGCTTTGACAGGGATGATTCACCCCTCCACTTT. Using reference TRBV5-4 and TRBJ1-6 for the parts outside the CDR3, the full variable domain is ETGVTQSPTHLIKTRGQQVTLRCSSQSGHNTVSWYQQALGQGPQFIFQYYREEENGRGNFPPRFSGLQFPNYSSELNVNALELDDSALYLCASSFDRDDSPLHFGNGTRLTVT.

In this sample, this clone turned up a few times. This sequence joins TRBV9 and TRBJ2-5; TRBD1 matches 8 bases. Per germline, CDR1 SGDLS and CDR2 YYNGEE. This CDR3 contains 15 residues. The trim removed 0 bases at V and 5 bases at J, leaving 6 bases unmatched. CDR3 nucleotides: TGTGCCAGCAGCGTAGAGCCAGGGGGCCGGGAGACCCAGTACTTC. It codes for CASSVEPGGRETQYF.

The chain is built from TRBV7-2 and TRBJ2-1; 11 bases are shared with TRBD2. The ends lost 3 bases at V and 8 bases at J; junction bases unmatched: 9. This CDR3 comprises 16 residues. Germline V CDR1 and CDR2: SGHTA, FQGNSA. For the CDR3, the DNA is TGTGCCAGCAGCTTCGCTAGCGGGGGGTCGGCCTATGAGCAGTTCTTC. Translation: CASSFASGGSAYEQFF.

This clone was seen more than once but under ten times. The rearrangement links TRBV4-3 to TRBJ1-1, with TRBD1 as a possible D gene (5 bases). V lost 0 bases to trimming and J lost 11 bases, with 13 bases between them. This CDR3 is 13 amino acids long. CDR1 is LGHNA and CDR2 is YSLEER in the germline V gene. The CDR3 spells CASSQDRAGEAFF. CDR3 sequence (DNA): TGCGCCAGCAGCCAAGATAGGGCGGGGGAGGCTTTCTTT.